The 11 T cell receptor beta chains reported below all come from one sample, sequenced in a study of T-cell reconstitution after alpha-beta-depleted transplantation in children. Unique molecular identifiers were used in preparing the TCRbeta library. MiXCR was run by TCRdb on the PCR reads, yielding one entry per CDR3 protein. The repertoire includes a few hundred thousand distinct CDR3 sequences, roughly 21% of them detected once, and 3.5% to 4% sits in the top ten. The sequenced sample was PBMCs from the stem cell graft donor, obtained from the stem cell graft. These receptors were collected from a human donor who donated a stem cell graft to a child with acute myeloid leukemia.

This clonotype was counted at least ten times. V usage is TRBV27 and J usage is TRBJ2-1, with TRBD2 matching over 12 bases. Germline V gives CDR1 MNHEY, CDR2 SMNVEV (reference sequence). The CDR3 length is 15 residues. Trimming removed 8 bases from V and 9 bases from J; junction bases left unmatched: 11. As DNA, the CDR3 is TGTGCCAGCGCTAGCCCGGGACTAGCGGGTTCTGAGCAGTTCTTC. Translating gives CASASPGLAGSEQFF.

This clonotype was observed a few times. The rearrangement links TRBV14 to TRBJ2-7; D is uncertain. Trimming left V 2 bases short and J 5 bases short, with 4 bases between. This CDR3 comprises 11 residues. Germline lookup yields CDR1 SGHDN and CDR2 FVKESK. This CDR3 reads CASSQLDEQYF. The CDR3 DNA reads TGTGCCAGCAGCCAACTTGACGAGCAGTACTTC. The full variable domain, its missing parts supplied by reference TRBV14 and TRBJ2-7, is EAGVTQFPSHSVIEKGQTVTLRCDPISGHDNLYWYRRVMGKEIKFLLHFVKESKQDESGMPNNRFLAERTGGTYSTLKVQPAELEDSGVYFCASSQLDEQYFGPGTRLTVT.

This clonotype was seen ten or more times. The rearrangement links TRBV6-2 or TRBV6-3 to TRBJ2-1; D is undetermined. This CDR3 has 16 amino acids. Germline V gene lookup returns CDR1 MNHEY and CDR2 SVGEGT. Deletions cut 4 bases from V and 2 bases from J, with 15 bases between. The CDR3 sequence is CASSSYNTAAYNEQFF. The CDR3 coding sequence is TGTGCCAGCAGTTCCTATAACACCGCGGCCTACAATGAGCAGTTCTTC.

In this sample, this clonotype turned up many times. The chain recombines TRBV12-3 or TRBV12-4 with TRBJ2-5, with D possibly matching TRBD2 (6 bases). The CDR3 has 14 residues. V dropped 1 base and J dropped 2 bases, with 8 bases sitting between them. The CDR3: CASSLGLAQETQYF. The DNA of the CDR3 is TGTGCCAGCAGTTTAGGCCTAGCGCAAGAGACCCAGTACTTC.

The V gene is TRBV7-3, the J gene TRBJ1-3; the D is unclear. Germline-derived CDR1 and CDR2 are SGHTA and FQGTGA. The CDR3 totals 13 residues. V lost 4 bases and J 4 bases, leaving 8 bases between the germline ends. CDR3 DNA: TGTGCCAGCAGCTCCTCACCGGGAAACACCATATATTTT. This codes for CASSSSPGNTIYF.

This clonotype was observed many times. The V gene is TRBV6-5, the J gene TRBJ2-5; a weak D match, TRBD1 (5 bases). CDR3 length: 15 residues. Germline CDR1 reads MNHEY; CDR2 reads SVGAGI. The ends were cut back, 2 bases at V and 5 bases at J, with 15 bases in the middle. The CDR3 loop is CASSYRAGWWETQYF. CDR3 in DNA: TGTGCCAGCAGTTACCGGGCAGGGTGGTGGGAGACCCAGTACTTC.

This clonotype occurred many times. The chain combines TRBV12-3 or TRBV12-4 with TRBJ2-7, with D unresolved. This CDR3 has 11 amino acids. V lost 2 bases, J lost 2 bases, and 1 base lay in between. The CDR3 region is CASSLTYEQYF. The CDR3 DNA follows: TGTGCCAGCAGTTTAACCTACGAGCAGTACTTC.

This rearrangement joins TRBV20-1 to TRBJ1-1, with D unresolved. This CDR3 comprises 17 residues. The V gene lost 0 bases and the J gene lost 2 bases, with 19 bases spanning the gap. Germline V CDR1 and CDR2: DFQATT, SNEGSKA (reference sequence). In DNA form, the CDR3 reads TGCAGTGCTAGAGACCCTCGTGTGGGGTTACAAAACACTGAAGCTTTCTTT. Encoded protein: CSARDPRVGLQNTEAFF.

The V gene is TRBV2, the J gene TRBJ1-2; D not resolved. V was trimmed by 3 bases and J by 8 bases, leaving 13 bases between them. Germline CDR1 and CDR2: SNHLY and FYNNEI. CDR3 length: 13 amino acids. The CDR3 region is CASSEMGSGGYTF. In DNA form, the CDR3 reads TGTGCCAGCAGTGAGATGGGATCGGGAGGCTACACCTTC.

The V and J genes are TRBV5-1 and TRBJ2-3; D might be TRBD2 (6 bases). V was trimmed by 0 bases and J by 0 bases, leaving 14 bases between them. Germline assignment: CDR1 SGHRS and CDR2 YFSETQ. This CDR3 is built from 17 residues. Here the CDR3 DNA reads TGCGCCAGCAGCTTGGCCGTTCAGCGGGCCAGCACAGATACGCAGTATTTT. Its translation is CASSLAVQRASTDTQYF.

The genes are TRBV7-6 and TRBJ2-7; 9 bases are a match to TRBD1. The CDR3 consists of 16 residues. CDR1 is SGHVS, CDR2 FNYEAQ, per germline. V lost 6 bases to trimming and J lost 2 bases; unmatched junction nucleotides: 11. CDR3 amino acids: CASRPLRGTGTYEQYF. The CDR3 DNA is TGTGCCAGCAGACCTTTGAGAGGGACAGGGACCTACGAGCAGTACTTC.